The T cell receptor beta chain under discussion was sequenced for a study of shared clonotypes between healthy human individuals. Turning to the study itself: The cohort comprised a couple of women and a few men. Their ages spanned 18 to 49 years.

Over several immunoSEQ plates, each subset's genomic DNA was distributed in even portions. TCRdb's copy holds only in-frame clones and misses some; the assay was immunoSEQ multiplex PCR. This sample has 490,000 or so clones, with less than 80% found just once. The sequence derives from a woman aged 35 to 49 in good health. Some clones in this sample may be carry-over from other donors' samples. Sequencing input: PBMCs.

The CDR3 sequence is CASSLSSFNEQFF. In nucleotides, the CDR3 is TGTGCCAGCAGCTTAAGTAGCTTCAATGAGCAGTTCTTC. This chain links TRBV7-9 with TRBJ2-1, with no clear D. Germline values: CDR1 SEHNR, CDR2 FQNEAQ (reference sequence). CDR3 length equals 13 residues. Trimming took 2 bases from V and 6 from J, leaving 8 bases between them.